Sequencing of this T cell receptor (beta chain) was carried out in a study of PD-1 blockade in classical Hodgkin lymphoma. In the study overall: Patients received nivolumab 3 mg/kg intravenously every 2 weeks. Overall study results and limits: Before treatment, complete responders showed about the same diversity as newly diagnosed patients.

With no exception, relapse followed autologous stem cell transplantation in all patients, and brentuximab vedotin exposure varied. Best responses included complete response and partial response; otherwise, the best response was progressive disease. Of note for this clone: What it recognizes is unknown.

Generated by immunoSEQ multiplex PCR, the TCRdb table keeps only in-frame clones and is missing some. The sample holds approximately 12,000 clones, 70% to 85% seen once. This clonotype originated in a human donor with classical Hodgkin lymphoma. The material sequenced was peripheral blood mononuclear cells (PBMCs), taken before the second cycle of nivolumab.

CDR3 loop: CASSQEQSEQYF. DNA of the CDR3: TGTGCCAGCAGCCAAGAACAGAGCGAGCAGTACTTC. This chain joins TRBV5-4 and TRBJ2-7; D gene ambiguous. Trimming stripped 4 bases from V and 6 bases from J, with 11 bases between. Germline values: CDR1 SGHNT, CDR2 YYREEE (reference sequence). The CDR3 totals 12 residues.